The subject of this entry is one T cell receptor beta chain. What it binds is unknown. V lost 3 bases and J lost 4; bases outside the gene matches: 6. Germline V gene data show CDR1 as LGHNA and CDR2 as YNFKEQ. This CDR3 region has 16 residues. The entirety of the isolated RNA underwent reverse transcription, so expressed TCRB transcripts were sequenced. Assay used: immunoSEQ multiplex PCR; TCRdb lists only in-frame clones, some missing. The table has 970,000 or so clones, around a sixth seen once. Donors contributed one heparinised blood draw apiece, averaging around 100 mL. Markers CD45RO/CCR7/CD25/CD127/CD95/CD27 served to sort CD4+ naive, central memory, regulatory and stem cell-like memory cells. These data are taken from a study of beta chain features in type 1 diabetes. Study outcomes and limitations: Within patients, naive, central memory and Treg TCRB repertoires seemed more similar than within healthy donors.

This receptor was taken from a woman aged 18 to 35 in good health. The sequenced sample was naive CD4+ T cells from blood. The V and J genes are TRBV4-2 and TRBJ2-1; 10 bases align to TRBD2. CDR3: CASSHDSGRSYNEQFF. DNA of the CDR3: TGTGCCAGCAGCCACGATAGCGGGAGGTCATACAATGAGCAGTTCTTC.